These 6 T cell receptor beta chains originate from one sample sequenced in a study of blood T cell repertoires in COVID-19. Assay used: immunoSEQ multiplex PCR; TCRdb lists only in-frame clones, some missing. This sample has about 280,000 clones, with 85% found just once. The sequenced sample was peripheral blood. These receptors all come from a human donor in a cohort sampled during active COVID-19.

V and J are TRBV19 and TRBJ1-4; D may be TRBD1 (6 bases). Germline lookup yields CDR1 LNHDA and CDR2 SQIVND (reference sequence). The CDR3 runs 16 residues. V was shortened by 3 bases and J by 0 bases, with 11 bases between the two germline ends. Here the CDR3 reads CASSIGQGTTNEKLFF. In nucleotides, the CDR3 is TGTGCCAGTAGTATCGGGCAGGGGACAACTAATGAAAAACTGTTTTTT.

The CDR3 nucleotides are TGTGCCAGCAGCTCCGACGGGGTTAGACATGAAAAACTGTTTTTT. This encodes CASSSDGVRHEKLFF. V gene TRBV7-9 combines with J gene TRBJ1-4; D not resolved. CDR3 length equals 15 residues. The ends were cut back, 4 bases at V and 6 bases at J, with 15 bases in the middle. Germline V gene lookup returns CDR1 SEHNR and CDR2 FQNEAQ (reference sequence).

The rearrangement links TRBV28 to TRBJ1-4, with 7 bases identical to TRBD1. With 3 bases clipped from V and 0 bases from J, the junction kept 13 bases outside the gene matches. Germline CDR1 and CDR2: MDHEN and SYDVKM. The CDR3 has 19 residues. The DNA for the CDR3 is TGTGCCAGCAGTTTCCGGGACAGACCACGTATTTCAACTAATGAAAAACTGTTTTTT. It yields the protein CASSFRDRPRISTNEKLFF.

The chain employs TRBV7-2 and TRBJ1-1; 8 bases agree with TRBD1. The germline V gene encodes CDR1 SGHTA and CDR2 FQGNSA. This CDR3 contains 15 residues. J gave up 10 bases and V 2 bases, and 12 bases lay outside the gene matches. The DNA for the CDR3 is TGTGCCAGCAGCTTAATCGCCGGGACAGGTTCACGAGCTTTCTTT. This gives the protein CASSLIAGTGSRAFF.

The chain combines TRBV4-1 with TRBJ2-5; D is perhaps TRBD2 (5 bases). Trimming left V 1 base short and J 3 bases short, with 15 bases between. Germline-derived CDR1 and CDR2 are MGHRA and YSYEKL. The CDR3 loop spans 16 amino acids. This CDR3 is CASSQVILSGKETQYF. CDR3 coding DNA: TGCGCCAGCAGCCAAGTAATTCTTTCCGGGAAAGAGACCCAGTACTTC.

CDR3 DNA sequence: TGTGCCAGCAGCTTATCAGGGGCAGTCGATGAGCAGTTCTTC. As protein: CASSLSGAVDEQFF. The chain is built from TRBV7-2 and TRBJ2-1, with D tentatively TRBD1 (6 bases). The CDR3 sequence is 14 residues long. Germline assignment: CDR1 SGHTA and CDR2 FQGNSA. V was trimmed by 2 bases and J by 8 bases, leaving 13 bases between them. Variable domain in full (rest from reference TRBV7-2 and TRBJ2-1): GAGVSQSPSNKVTEKGKDVELRCDPISGHTALYWYRQSLGQGLEFLIYFQGNSAPDKSGLPSDRFSAERTGGSVSTLTIQRTQQEDSAVYLCASSLSGAVDEQFFGPGTRLTVL.